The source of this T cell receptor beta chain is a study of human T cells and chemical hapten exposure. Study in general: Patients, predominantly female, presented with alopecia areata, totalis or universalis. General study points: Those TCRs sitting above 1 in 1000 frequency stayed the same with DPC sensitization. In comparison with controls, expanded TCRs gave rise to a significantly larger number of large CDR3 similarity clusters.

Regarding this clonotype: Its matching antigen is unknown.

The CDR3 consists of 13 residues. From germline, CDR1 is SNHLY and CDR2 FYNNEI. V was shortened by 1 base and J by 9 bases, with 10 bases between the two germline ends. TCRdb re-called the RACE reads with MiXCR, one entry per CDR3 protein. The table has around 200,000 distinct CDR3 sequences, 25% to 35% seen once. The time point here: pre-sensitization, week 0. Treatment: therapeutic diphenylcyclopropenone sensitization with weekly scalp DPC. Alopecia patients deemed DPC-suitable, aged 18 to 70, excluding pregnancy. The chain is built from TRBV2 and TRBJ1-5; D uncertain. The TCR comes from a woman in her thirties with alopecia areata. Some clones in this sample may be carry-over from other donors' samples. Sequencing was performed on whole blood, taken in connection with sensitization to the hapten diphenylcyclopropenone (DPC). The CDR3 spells CASSEERARPQHF. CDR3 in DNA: TGTGCCAGCAGTGAAGAACGGGCCCGGCCCCAGCATTTT.